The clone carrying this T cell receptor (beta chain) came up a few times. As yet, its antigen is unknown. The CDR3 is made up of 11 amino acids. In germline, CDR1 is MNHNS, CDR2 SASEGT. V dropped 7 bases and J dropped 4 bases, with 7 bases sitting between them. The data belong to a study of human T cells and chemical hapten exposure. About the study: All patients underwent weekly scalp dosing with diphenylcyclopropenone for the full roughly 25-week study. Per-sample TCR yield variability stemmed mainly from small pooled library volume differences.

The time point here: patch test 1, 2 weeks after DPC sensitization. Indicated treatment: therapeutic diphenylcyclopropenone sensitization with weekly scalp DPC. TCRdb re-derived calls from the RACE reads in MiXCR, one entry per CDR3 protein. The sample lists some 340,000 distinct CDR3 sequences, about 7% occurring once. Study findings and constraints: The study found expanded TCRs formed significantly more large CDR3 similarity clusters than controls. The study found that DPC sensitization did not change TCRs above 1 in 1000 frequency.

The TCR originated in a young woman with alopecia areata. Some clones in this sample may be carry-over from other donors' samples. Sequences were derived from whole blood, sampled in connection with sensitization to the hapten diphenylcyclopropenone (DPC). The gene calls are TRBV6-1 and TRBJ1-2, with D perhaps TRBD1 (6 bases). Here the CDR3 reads CASMGAYGYTF. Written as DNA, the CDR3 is TGTGCCAGCATGGGGGCCTATGGCTACACCTTC.